This T cell receptor beta chain came from a study of CD8+ T cells in alopecia areata. Once RNA had been extracted, it was reverse transcribed into cDNA to act as the sequencing template. Some clones are missing from TCRdb's copy, which holds only in-frame ones; the method was immunoSEQ multiplex PCR. The sample shows 150,000 to 200,000 clones, about 47% of them seen only once. This CDR3 has 17 residues. Losses at the gene ends were 2 bases for V and 4 bases for J; bases not matched to a gene: 5. Germline V gene lookup returns CDR1 SGHVS and CDR2 FQNEAQ. Noted treatment: oral pan-JAK inhibitor, 5-10 mg twice daily.

The V call is TRBV7-8, the J call TRBJ2-5, with 15 positions matching TRBD2. The clonotype originates from a human donor with alopecia areata. Sequencing was performed on CD8+ T cells sorted from blood, taken at week 52, from a patient treated with tofacitinib. The DNA of the CDR3 is TGTGCCAGCAGCTTATCGGGACTAGCGGGGGGTACAGAGACCCAGTACTTC. Protein product: CASSLSGLAGGTETQYF.